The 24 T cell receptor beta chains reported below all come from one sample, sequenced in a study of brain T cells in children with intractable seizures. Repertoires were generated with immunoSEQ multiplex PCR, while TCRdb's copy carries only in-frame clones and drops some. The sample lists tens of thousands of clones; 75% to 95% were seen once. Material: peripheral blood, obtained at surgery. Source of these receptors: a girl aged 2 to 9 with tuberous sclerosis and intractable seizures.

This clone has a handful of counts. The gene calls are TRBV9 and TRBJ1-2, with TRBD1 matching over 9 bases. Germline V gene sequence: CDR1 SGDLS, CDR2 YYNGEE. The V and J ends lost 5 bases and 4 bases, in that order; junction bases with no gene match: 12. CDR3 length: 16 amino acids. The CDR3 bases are TGTGCCAGCAGAGTTATCCCGGGACAGGGTGGCTATGGCTACACCTTC. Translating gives CASRVIPGQGGYGYTF.

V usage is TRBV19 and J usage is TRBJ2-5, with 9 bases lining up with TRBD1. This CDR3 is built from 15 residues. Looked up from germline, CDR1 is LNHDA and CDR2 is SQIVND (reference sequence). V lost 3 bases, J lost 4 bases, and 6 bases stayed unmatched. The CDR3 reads CASSIGQGTRETQYF. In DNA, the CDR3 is TGTGCCAGTAGTATCGGACAGGGGACACGAGAGACCCAGTACTTC.

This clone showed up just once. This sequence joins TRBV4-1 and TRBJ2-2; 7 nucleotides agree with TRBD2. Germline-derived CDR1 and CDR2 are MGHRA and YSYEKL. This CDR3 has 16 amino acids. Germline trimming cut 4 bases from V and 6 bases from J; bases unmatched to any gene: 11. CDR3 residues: CASSRGTGGLPGELFF. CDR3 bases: TGCGCCAGCAGCCGTGGAACGGGGGGTTTACCCGGGGAGCTGTTTTTT.

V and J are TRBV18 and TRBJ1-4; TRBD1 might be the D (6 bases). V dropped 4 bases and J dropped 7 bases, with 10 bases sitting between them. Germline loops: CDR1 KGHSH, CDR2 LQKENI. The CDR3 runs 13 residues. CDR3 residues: CASSRDRSEKLFF. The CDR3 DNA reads TGTGCCAGCTCACGTGACAGGTCTGAAAAACTGTTTTTT.

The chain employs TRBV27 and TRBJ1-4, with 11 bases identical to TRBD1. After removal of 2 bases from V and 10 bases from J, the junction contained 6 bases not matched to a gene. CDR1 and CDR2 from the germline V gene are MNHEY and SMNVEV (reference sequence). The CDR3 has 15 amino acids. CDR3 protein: CASSLGGTGGGKLFF. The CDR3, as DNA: TGTGCCAGCAGTTTAGGCGGGACAGGGGGGGGAAAACTGTTTTTT.

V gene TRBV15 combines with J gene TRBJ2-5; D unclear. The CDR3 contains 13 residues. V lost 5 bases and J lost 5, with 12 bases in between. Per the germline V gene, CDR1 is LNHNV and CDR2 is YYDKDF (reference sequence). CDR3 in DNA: TGTGCCACCAGCGCCCTTTCGTTGGAGACCCAGTACTTC. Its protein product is CATSALSLETQYF.

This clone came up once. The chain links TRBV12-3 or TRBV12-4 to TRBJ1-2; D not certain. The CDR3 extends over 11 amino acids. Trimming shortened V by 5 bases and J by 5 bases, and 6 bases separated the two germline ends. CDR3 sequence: CASSQRYGYTF. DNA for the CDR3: TGTGCCAGCAGTCAGAGATATGGCTACACCTTC.

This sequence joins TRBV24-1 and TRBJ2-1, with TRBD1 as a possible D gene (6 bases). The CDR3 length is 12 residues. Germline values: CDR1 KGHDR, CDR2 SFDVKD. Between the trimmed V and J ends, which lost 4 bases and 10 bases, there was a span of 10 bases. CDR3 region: CATSDHDREQFF. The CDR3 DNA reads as TGTGCCACCAGTGACCACGACAGGGAGCAGTTCTTC.

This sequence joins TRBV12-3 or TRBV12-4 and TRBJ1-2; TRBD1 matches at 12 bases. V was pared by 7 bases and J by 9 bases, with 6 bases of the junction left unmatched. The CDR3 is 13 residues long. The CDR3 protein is CASTPGQGASYTF. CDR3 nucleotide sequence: TGTGCCAGCACACCGGGACAGGGGGCAAGCTACACCTTC.

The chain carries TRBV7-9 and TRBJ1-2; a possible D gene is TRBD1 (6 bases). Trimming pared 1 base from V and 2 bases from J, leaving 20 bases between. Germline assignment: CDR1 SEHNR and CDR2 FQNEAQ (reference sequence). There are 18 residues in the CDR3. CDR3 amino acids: CASSLVGVTGPPNYGYTF. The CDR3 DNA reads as TGTGCCAGCAGCTTAGTAGGCGTGACAGGCCCTCCGAACTATGGCTACACCTTC. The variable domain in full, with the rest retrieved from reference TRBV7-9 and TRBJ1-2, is DTGVSQNPRHKITKRGQNVTFRCDPISEHNRLYWYRQTLGQGPEFLTYFQNEAQLEKSRLLSDRFSAERPKGSFSTLEIQRTEQGDSAMYLCASSLVGVTGPPNYGYTFGSGTRLTVV.

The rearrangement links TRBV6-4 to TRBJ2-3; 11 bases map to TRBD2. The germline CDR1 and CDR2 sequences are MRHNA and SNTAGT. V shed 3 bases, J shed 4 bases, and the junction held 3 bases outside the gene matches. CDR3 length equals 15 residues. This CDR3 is CASSEASGGPDTQYF. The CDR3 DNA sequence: TGTGCCAGCAGTGAGGCTAGCGGGGGGCCAGATACGCAGTATTTT.

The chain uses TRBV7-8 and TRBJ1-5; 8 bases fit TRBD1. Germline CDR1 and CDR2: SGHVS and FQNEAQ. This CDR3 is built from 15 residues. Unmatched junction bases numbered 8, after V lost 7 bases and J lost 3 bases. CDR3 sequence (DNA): TGTGCCAGCATCCCGGACAGGGTGATCAATCAGCCCCAGCATTTT. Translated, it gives CASIPDRVINQPQHF.

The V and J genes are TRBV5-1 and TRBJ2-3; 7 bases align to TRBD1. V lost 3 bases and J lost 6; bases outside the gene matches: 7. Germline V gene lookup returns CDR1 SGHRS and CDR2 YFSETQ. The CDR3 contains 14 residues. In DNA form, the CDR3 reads TGCGCCAGCAGCTCGGACAGGTGGGGGGATACGCAGTATTTT. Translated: CASSSDRWGDTQYF. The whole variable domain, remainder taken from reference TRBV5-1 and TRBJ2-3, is KAGVTQTPRYLIKTRGQQVTLSCSPISGHRSVSWYQQTPGQGLQFLFEYFSETQRNKGNFPGRFSGRQFSNSRSEMNVSTLELGDSALYLCASSSDRWGDTQYFGPGTRLTVL.

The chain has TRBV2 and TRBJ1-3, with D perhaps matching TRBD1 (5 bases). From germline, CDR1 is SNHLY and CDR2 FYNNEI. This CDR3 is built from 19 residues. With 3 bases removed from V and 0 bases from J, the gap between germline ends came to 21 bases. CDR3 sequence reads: CASSDLRGQSYNSGNTIYF. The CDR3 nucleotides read TGTGCCAGCAGTGATTTGAGGGGCCAATCCTATAACTCTGGAAACACCATATATTTT.

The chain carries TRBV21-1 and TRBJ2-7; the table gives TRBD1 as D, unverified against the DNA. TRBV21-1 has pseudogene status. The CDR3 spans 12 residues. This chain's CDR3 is CASSTGTDEQYV. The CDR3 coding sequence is TGTGCCAGCAGCACCGGGACAGACGAGCAGTACGTC.

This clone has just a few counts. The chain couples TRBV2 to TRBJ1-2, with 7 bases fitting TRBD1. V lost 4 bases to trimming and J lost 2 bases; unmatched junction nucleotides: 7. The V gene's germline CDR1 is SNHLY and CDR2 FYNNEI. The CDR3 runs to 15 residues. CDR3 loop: CASSGRQGFNYGYTF. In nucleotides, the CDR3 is TGTGCCAGCAGTGGGAGACAGGGCTTCAACTATGGCTACACCTTC.

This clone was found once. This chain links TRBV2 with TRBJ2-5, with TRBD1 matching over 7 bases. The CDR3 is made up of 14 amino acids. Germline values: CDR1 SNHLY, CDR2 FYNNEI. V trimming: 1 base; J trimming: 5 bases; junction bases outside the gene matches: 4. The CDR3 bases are TGTGCCAGCAGTGAAGGACAGGGCTTGGAGACCCAGTACTTC. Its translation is CASSEGQGLETQYF.

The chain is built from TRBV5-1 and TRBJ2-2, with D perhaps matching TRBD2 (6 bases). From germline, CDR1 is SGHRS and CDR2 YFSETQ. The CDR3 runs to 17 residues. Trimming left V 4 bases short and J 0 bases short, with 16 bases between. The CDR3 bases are TGCGCCAGCAGCCCACGGGGGTGGGGTGCGAACACCGGGGAGCTGTTTTTT. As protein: CASSPRGWGANTGELFF.

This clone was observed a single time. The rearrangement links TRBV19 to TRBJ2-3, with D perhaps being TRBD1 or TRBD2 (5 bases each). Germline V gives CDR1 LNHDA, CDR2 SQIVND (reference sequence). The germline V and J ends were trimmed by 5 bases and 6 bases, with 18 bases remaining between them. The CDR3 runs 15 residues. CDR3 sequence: CASSYRDGSSDTQYF. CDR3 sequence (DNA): TGTGCCAGTAGTTACCGGGACGGTTCCTCGGATACGCAGTATTTT. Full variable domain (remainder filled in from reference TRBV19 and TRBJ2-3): DGGITQSPKYLFRKEGQNVTLSCEQNLNHDAMYWYRQDPGQGLRLIYYSQIVNDFQKGDIAEGYSVSREKKESFPLTVTSAQKNPTAFYLCASSYRDGSSDTQYFGPGTRLTVL.

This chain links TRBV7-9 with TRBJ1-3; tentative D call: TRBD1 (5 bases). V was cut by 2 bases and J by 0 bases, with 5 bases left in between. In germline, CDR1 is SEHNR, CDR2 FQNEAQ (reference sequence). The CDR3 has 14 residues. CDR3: CASSLTGSGNTIYF. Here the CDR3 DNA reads TGTGCCAGCAGCTTAACAGGCTCTGGAAACACCATATATTTT.

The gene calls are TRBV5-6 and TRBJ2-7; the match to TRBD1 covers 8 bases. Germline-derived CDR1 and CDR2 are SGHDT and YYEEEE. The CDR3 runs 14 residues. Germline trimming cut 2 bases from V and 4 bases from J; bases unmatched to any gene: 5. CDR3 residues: CASSFRTGSYEQYF. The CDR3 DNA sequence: TGTGCCAGCAGCTTTAGGACAGGGTCTTACGAGCAGTACTTC.

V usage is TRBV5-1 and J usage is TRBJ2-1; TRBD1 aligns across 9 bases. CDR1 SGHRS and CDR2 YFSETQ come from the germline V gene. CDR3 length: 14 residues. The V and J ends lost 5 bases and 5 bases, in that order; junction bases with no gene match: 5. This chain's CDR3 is CASSLGQGNNEQFF. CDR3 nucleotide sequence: TGCGCCAGCAGTCTGGGACAGGGCAACAATGAGCAGTTCTTC.

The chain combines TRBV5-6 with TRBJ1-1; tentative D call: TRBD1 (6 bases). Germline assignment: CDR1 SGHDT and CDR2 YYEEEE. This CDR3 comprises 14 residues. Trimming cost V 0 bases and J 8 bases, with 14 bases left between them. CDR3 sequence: CASSLAGGLGEAFF. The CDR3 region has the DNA TGTGCCAGCAGCTTGGCCGGGGGGCTGGGAGAAGCTTTCTTT.

Here the CDR3 DNA reads TGTGCCATACAGCCCCTCCAGTCGGATACGCAGTATTTT. It specifies CAIQPLQSDTQYF. The chain is built from TRBV10-3 and TRBJ2-3, with D unclear. Per the germline V gene, CDR1 is ENHRY and CDR2 is SYGVKD. Trimming took 9 bases from V and 6 from J, leaving 16 bases between them. CDR3 size: 13 residues.